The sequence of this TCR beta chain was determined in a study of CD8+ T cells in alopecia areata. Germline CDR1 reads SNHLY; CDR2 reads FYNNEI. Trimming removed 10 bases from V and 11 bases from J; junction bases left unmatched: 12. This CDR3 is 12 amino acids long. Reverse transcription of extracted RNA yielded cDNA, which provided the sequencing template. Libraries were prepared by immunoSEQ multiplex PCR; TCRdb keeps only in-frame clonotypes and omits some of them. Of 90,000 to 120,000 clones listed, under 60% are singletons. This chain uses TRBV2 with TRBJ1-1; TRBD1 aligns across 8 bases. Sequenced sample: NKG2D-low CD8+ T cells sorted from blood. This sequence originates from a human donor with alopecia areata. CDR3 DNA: TGTGCCACCGACCGAAAACAGGGGGGGGCTTTCTTT. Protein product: CATDRKQGGAFF.